Listed below are T cell receptor beta chains from one sample, sequenced in a study of T-cell memory formation after mild COVID-19. TCRdb passed the 5' RACE reads through MiXCR, listing each CDR3 protein once. The table includes about 270,000 distinct CDR3 sequences, roughly 17% detected once. The sequenced material came from PBMCs or a T cell subset sorted from them (not recorded which). These TCRs come from a man aged 18 to 30 who had mild COVID-19 (a few samples of this study predate the infection). Cell type and time point are not known. Both conserved end residues are part of each CDR3. The D gene is left open where the match is weak. Rows may omit the clone size; those that give it use once, few, many or a size class.

v_gene: TRBV6-5
d_gene: TRBD1
j_gene: TRBJ1-4
abundance: NA
CDR3nt: TGTGCCAGCAGCTCCGGGACAGGGGAGTCAAAACTGTTTTTT
CDR3aa: CASSSGTGESKLFF

v_gene: TRBV7-2
d_gene: NA
j_gene: TRBJ2-1
abundance: NA
CDR3nt: TGTGCCAGCAGCATCAGGCCGAGTACTTACAATGAGCAGTTCTTC
CDR3aa: CASSIRPSTYNEQFF

v_gene: TRBV5-6
d_gene: TRBD1
j_gene: TRBJ2-3
abundance: many
CDR3nt: TGTGCCAGCACCGGGACAGGGAGAGATACGCAGTATTTT
CDR3aa: CASTGTGRDTQYF

v_gene: TRBV11-2
d_gene: TRBD1
j_gene: TRBJ2-6
abundance: few
CDR3nt: TGTGCCAGCAGCTGGGGCAGGGGGTACTCTGGGGCCAACGTCCTGACTTTC
CDR3aa: CASSWGRGYSGANVLTF

v_gene: TRBV11-2
d_gene: TRBD2
j_gene: TRBJ2-1
abundance: few
CDR3nt: TGTGCCAGCAGCTTAGGTACTAGCGGGCGAGCCGACAATGAGCAGTTCTTC
CDR3aa: CASSLGTSGRADNEQFF

v_gene: TRBV4-1
d_gene: NA
j_gene: TRBJ1-1
abundance: NA
CDR3nt: TGCGCCAGCAGCCAAGAGGTCCGGGGGGGAACCACTGAAGCTTTCTTT
CDR3aa: CASSQEVRGGTTEAFF

v_gene: TRBV4-3
d_gene: TRBD1
j_gene: TRBJ2-7
abundance: NA
CDR3nt: TGCGCCAGCAGCCCAGAGGACAGGGTAGGCGAGCAGTACTTC
CDR3aa: CASSPEDRVGEQYF

v_gene: TRBV5-1
d_gene: TRBD1
j_gene: TRBJ1-5
abundance: NA
CDR3nt: TGCGCCAGCAGCCCCTACACAGGGGGCGGAGATCAGCCCCAGCATTTT
CDR3aa: CASSPYTGGGDQPQHF

v_gene: TRBV5-1
d_gene: NA
j_gene: TRBJ2-1
abundance: few
CDR3nt: TGCGCCAGCAGCTCTGTACAGGGAACCGCGCAGGGGGGGCAGTTCTTC
CDR3aa: CASSSVQGTAQGGQFF

v_gene: TRBV4-1
d_gene: NA
j_gene: TRBJ1-1
abundance: NA
CDR3nt: TGCGCCAGCAGCCTTCGCAGGGGACAGAACACTGAAGCTTTCTTT
CDR3aa: CASSLRRGQNTEAFF

v_gene: TRBV12-3/TRBV12-4
d_gene: TRBD1
j_gene: TRBJ1-5
abundance: many
CDR3nt: TGTGCCAGCAGGGGACAGGGGGACAATCAGCCCCAGCATTTT
CDR3aa: CASRGQGDNQPQHF

v_gene: TRBV28
d_gene: NA
j_gene: TRBJ1-1
abundance: NA
CDR3nt: TGTGCCAGCAGTTCCACTACGAGGGAGTCAGGCACTGAAGCTTTCTTT
CDR3aa: CASSSTTRESGTEAFF

v_gene: TRBV5-6
d_gene: NA
j_gene: TRBJ2-5
abundance: many
CDR3nt: TGTGCCAGCAGCTTGTTCACAGAGACCCAGTACTTC
CDR3aa: CASSLFTETQYF

v_gene: TRBV18
d_gene: NA
j_gene: TRBJ1-2
abundance: few
CDR3nt: TGTGCCAGCTCGAGCAGGGAAGAAAGCGGCTACACCTTC
CDR3aa: CASSSREESGYTF

v_gene: TRBV6-5
d_gene: TRBD2
j_gene: TRBJ2-1
abundance: few
CDR3nt: TGTGCCAGCAGTTGGGGACTAGGGGCCTACAATGAGCAGTTCTTC
CDR3aa: CASSWGLGAYNEQFF

v_gene: TRBV6-2/TRBV6-3
d_gene: TRBD2
j_gene: TRBJ2-2
abundance: NA
CDR3nt: TGTGCCAGCAGTTACTCGGGACTAGCGGATTACACCGGGGAGCTGTTTTTT
CDR3aa: CASSYSGLADYTGELFF

v_gene: TRBV13
d_gene: NA
j_gene: TRBJ1-5
abundance: NA
CDR3nt: TGTGCCAGCAGCCAACAAGGCGCTCATCAGCCCCAGCATTTT
CDR3aa: CASSQQGAHQPQHF

v_gene: TRBV28
d_gene: NA
j_gene: TRBJ2-6
abundance: NA
CDR3nt: TGTGCCAGCAGTTTATTGGTCCCGGGGACTGGGGCCAACGTCCTGACTTTC
CDR3aa: CASSLLVPGTGANVLTF

v_gene: TRBV5-1
d_gene: NA
j_gene: TRBJ1-2
abundance: NA
CDR3nt: TGCGCCAGCAGCCGTGGGGGGGGCGCCGACTATGGCTACACCTTC
CDR3aa: CASSRGGGADYGYTF

v_gene: TRBV11-2
d_gene: NA
j_gene: TRBJ2-7
abundance: NA
CDR3nt: TGTGCCAGCAGCTTAGGCCTAGCGAGGGAGCAGTACTTC
CDR3aa: CASSLGLAREQYF

v_gene: TRBV20-1
d_gene: NA
j_gene: TRBJ2-3
abundance: few
CDR3nt: TGCAGTGCCCTACTAGACAGGCCCCGCACAGATACGCAGTATTTT
CDR3aa: CSALLDRPRTDTQYF

v_gene: TRBV7-8
d_gene: NA
j_gene: TRBJ2-5
abundance: NA
CDR3nt: TGTGCCAGCAGCTTACGGCAACGGGTTTTAAGCGAGACCCAGTACTTC
CDR3aa: CASSLRQRVLSETQYF

v_gene: TRBV5-6
d_gene: NA
j_gene: TRBJ2-7
abundance: NA
CDR3nt: TGTGCCAGCAGCTCAAAACTAGCTCCCGGGTACGAGCAGTACTTC
CDR3aa: CASSSKLAPGYEQYF

v_gene: TRBV2
d_gene: NA
j_gene: TRBJ1-2
abundance: NA
CDR3nt: TGTGCCAGCAGGGCGAATGGATTCGGCTACACCTTC
CDR3aa: CASRANGFGYTF

v_gene: TRBV9
d_gene: NA
j_gene: TRBJ2-1
abundance: NA
CDR3nt: TGTGCCAGCAGCGTAGGCGGGGCATCCTACAATGAGCAGTTCTTC
CDR3aa: CASSVGGASYNEQFF

v_gene: TRBV3-1
d_gene: NA
j_gene: TRBJ1-2
abundance: NA
CDR3nt: TGTGCCAGCAGCCAAGGCAGGGGAAATGGCTACACCTTC
CDR3aa: CASSQGRGNGYTF

v_gene: TRBV5-6
d_gene: NA
j_gene: TRBJ2-1
abundance: NA
CDR3nt: TGTGCCAGCAGCCTTGGGGTTGGTGAGCAGTTCTTC
CDR3aa: CASSLGVGEQFF

v_gene: TRBV24-1
d_gene: NA
j_gene: TRBJ1-4
abundance: NA
CDR3nt: TGTGCCACCAGTGATCAGGGGAATAATGAAAAACTGTTTTTT
CDR3aa: CATSDQGNNEKLFF

v_gene: TRBV7-8
d_gene: NA
j_gene: TRBJ2-3
abundance: many
CDR3nt: TGTGCCACAGGGGACGGAGCAAGAGATACGCAGTATTTT
CDR3aa: CATGDGARDTQYF

v_gene: TRBV19
d_gene: NA
j_gene: TRBJ2-3
abundance: NA
CDR3nt: TGTGCCAGTAGTACTGAAGGTCCAGATACGCAGTATTTT
CDR3aa: CASSTEGPDTQYF

v_gene: TRBV6-2/TRBV6-3
d_gene: NA
j_gene: TRBJ1-1
abundance: NA
CDR3nt: TGTGCCAGCAGTTACTGCAGGGAATGTGAAGCTTTCTTT
CDR3aa: CASSYCRECEAFF

v_gene: TRBV6-5
d_gene: TRBD2
j_gene: TRBJ2-5
abundance: NA
CDR3nt: TGTGCCAGCGGGGCTAGCGGGGGCCTACAAGAGACCCAGTACTTC
CDR3aa: CASGASGGLQETQYF

v_gene: TRBV5-1
d_gene: NA
j_gene: TRBJ2-5
abundance: NA
CDR3nt: TGCGCCAGCAGCTCAGGGGCCATCTCCGAGACCCAGTACTTC
CDR3aa: CASSSGAISETQYF

v_gene: TRBV9
d_gene: TRBD1
j_gene: TRBJ1-1
abundance: few
CDR3nt: TGTGCCAGCAGCTCACAGGGGGCGTCGGAAGCTTTCTTT
CDR3aa: CASSSQGASEAFF

v_gene: TRBV12-3/TRBV12-4
d_gene: NA
j_gene: TRBJ2-2
abundance: NA
CDR3nt: TGTGCCAGCGGAAGAGGGGTGGCCGGGGAGCTGTTTTTT
CDR3aa: CASGRGVAGELFF

v_gene: TRBV24-1
d_gene: NA
j_gene: TRBJ2-3
abundance: few
CDR3nt: TGTGCCACCAGTGATTCCACAGATACGCAGTATTTT
CDR3aa: CATSDSTDTQYF

v_gene: TRBV28
d_gene: NA
j_gene: TRBJ1-6
abundance: once
CDR3nt: TGTGCCAGCAGGTCAGCCGGGACCCGGATTTCACCCCTCCACTTT
CDR3aa: CASRSAGTRISPLHF

v_gene: TRBV25-1
d_gene: NA
j_gene: TRBJ2-7
abundance: few
CDR3nt: TGTGCCAGCAGCCCCACGCCACTCTACGAGCAGTACTTC
CDR3aa: CASSPTPLYEQYF

v_gene: TRBV7-6
d_gene: TRBD1
j_gene: TRBJ2-7
abundance: NA
CDR3nt: TGTGCCAGCAGCAATACCCGGGCAGGGGGTGGGTACGAGCAGTACTTC
CDR3aa: CASSNTRAGGGYEQYF

v_gene: TRBV7-2
d_gene: NA
j_gene: TRBJ1-5
abundance: NA
CDR3nt: TGTGCCAGCAGCTTAGTGCAAGCTCAGCCCCAGCATTTT
CDR3aa: CASSLVQAQPQHF

v_gene: TRBV27
d_gene: NA
j_gene: TRBJ2-2
abundance: few
CDR3nt: TGTGCCAGCAGACGGGCGAACACCGGGGAGCTGTTTTTT
CDR3aa: CASRRANTGELFF

v_gene: TRBV6-2/TRBV6-3
d_gene: TRBD2
j_gene: TRBJ2-5
abundance: few
CDR3nt: TGTGCCAGCACCGATATAGCGGGAGAGGCCCAAGAGACCCAGTACTTC
CDR3aa: CASTDIAGEAQETQYF